This TCR beta chain was identified during a study of OX40 agonist ivuxolimab in advanced cancers. About the study as a whole: Ivuxolimab was an agonistic, fully human IgG2 monoclonal antibody directed against OX40 (CD134), a costimulatory receptor. Prior anti-PD-1, anti-PD-L1 or anti-CTLA-4 therapy was permitted, and approximately 40% of dose-escalation patients had received checkpoint inhibitors. Three dose-escalation patients achieved partial responses, one with hepatocellular carcinoma and two with cutaneous melanoma. A male proportion of around 80% and a mean age of around 60 years, ranging from roughly 23 to 79, were recorded for the dose-escalation cohort. Of the approximately 50 dose-escalation patients, hepatocellular carcinoma was present in around 20, melanoma in roughly 15, renal cell carcinoma in 9 and head and neck cancer in 9. The paper reports the monotherapy dose-escalation portion (N of about 54 patients) of the phase I ivuxolimab trial. The purpose of peripheral TCRbeta sequencing was to test whether ivuxolimab changed TCR sequence diversity and led to clonal T-cell expansion. Intravenous ivuxolimab was administered to patients every 2 weeks at six dose levels: 0.01, 0.1, 0.3, 1.5, 3 and 10 mg/kg.

Patients with a history of autoimmune disease or receiving systemic immunosuppression were excluded from the trial. Peripheral blood for TCR sequencing was collected from all dose cohorts at baseline, on cycle 4 day 1, and on cycle 7 day 1. Samples were obtained from an open-label, multicenter, first-in-human phase I dose-escalation trial of ivuxolimab. The trial enrolled adults with locally advanced or metastatic head and neck squamous cell, hepatocellular, melanoma or renal cell carcinoma. Before TCR sequencing, CD4+ T cells and CD8+ T cells from peripheral blood were sorted into separate populations. Trimming costs V 0 bases and J 3 bases, and their ends lie 15 bases apart. Based on the germline V gene, the CDR1 and CDR2 sequences are SGHDN and FVKESK. The cysteine opens and the phenylalanine closes a CDR3 of 16 amino acids. Only CDR3 DNA is held: 48 bases, read in frame from base 1. Study-wide findings and limitations: After ivuxolimab, expanded clones were on average more numerous among CD8+ T cells than among CD4+ T cells. The antigen specificity of the clonally expanded peripheral T cells was not determined. Low levels of normalized T-cell clonal expansion were also shown by some nonresponding patients. At doses of 0.1 to 3.0 mg/kg, clonal expansion of both CD4+ and CD8+ T cells in blood was seen between baseline and week 6. In the 0.1-3.0 mg/kg groups, partial responders were among the patients with the lowest normalized peripheral clonal expansion, particularly in CD8+ T cells.

Genomic DNA was extracted from sorted cells for sequencing of the TCRbeta CDR3 region. The immunoSEQ Assay was used for sequencing of TCRbeta CDR3 regions. TCRdb carries this immuneACCESS record with in-frame sequences only. Its versions omit some clonotypes, under half of them owing to an unresolved V gene in the studies checked, with the rest unexplained. The sample records 70,000 or so clones, 90% of which are singletons. Jointly, the top ten make up about 10% of the sample. Worth noting for this clone: The antigen it recognizes is unknown. Nothing much larger sits one base from this clone, and base qualities are not available.

The chain is made from TRBV14 and TRBJ2-7, with the D call perhaps TRBD1 or TRBD2, as 5 bases match in each case. This TCR derives from an adult with an advanced solid tumor such as melanoma, head and neck, liver or kidney cancer. The material was CD4+ or CD8+ T cells sorted from blood, obtained in a trial of the OX40 agonist ivuxolimab. The CDR3 protein is CASSQETLGVNYEQYF. The DNA sequence reads TGTGCCAGCAGCCAAGAAACTCTGGGGGTAAACTACGAGCAGTACTTC.